One sample yielded the 6 T cell receptor beta chains listed below, sequenced in a study of T-cell memory formation after mild COVID-19. TCRdb called the 5' RACE reads again in MiXCR, with one record for every CDR3 protein. The sample records around 300,000 distinct CDR3 sequences, approximately 15% being singletons. Sequencing used PBMCs or a T cell subset sorted from them (not recorded which). The receptors come from a young man who had mild COVID-19 (a few samples of this study predate the infection). Cell type and time point are not known.

The sample holds a few counts of this clonotype. The chain uses TRBV6-5 and TRBJ1-1, with D perhaps matching TRBD1 (6 bases). The CDR3 has 15 residues. CDR1 is MNHEY and CDR2 is SVGAGI in the germline V gene. Trimming took 4 bases from V and 1 from J, leaving 13 bases between them. CDR3 sequence (DNA): TGTGCCAGCAGTTCGCGCTCGACAGGGAACACTGAAGCTTTCTTT. This translates into CASSSRSTGNTEAFF.

This clonotype was seen a handful of times. The chain recombines TRBV24-1 with TRBJ2-1; no clear D gene. In germline, CDR1 is KGHDR, CDR2 SFDVKD. V was cut by 4 bases and J by 5 bases, with 8 bases left in between. This CDR3 is 13 amino acids long. This CDR3 reads CATSDVFNNEQFF. CDR3 DNA sequence: TGTGCCACCAGTGACGTCTTCAACAATGAGCAGTTCTTC.

This clonotype was seen a few times. The rearrangement uses TRBV3-1 and TRBJ2-1; D unclear. The CDR3 contains 14 residues. Trimming removed 4 bases at V and 5 bases at J, with 12 bases between. From germline, CDR1 is LGHDT and CDR2 YNNKEL (reference sequence). In DNA form, the CDR3 reads TGTGCCAGCAGCCTTAGAGCCGGAGACAATGAGCAGTTCTTC. This encodes CASSLRAGDNEQFF.

V and J are TRBV11-3 and TRBJ2-7; 14 bases are shared with TRBD2. Germline CDR1 is SGHNT and CDR2 is YENEEA. V dropped 7 bases and J dropped 0; count of bases not matched to a gene: 5. CDR3 length equals 16 residues. The CDR3, as DNA: TGTGCCAGCACACGGACTAGCGGGGGGTGCTCCTACGAGCAGTACGTC. This sequence encodes CASTRTSGGCSYEQYV.

This chain uses TRBV29-1 with TRBJ2-7; D perhaps matches TRBD2 (5 bases). The germline CDR1 and CDR2 sequences are SQVTM and ANQGSEA. The V gene lost 8 bases and the J gene lost 6 bases, with 14 bases spanning the gap. This CDR3 is built from 11 residues. The CDR3 bases are TGCAGCTTGAAGAGGGTTTCCGAGCAGTACTTC. This sequence encodes CSLKRVSEQYF.

There are a few counts of this clonotype. The rearrangement joins TRBV12-3 or TRBV12-4 to TRBJ1-2, with D tentatively TRBD1 (5 bases). The germline V and J ends were trimmed by 6 bases and 6 bases, with 17 bases remaining between them. The CDR3 has 14 residues. For the CDR3, the DNA is TGTGCCAGCAGGTGGGGCCCGGGCGTCGATGGCTACACCTTC. It specifies CASRWGPGVDGYTF.